Below, one T cell receptor (beta chain) is given with its context. This sample was taken from a study of T cell changes during pregnancy in multiple sclerosis. Here immunoSEQ multiplex PCR was the method, and the copy in TCRdb shows in-frame clones only, minus some. The sample yields approximately 58,000 clones, 92% seen once. The CDR3 is 14 amino acids. Trimming cost V 0 bases and J 5 bases; bases outside gene matches: 3. CDR1 and CDR2 (germline): SGHTA, FQGNSA. The input for sequencing was peripheral blood, taken in the second trimester of pregnancy. This TCR derives from a female donor in good health, enrolled as a control in a pregnancy study. V and J are TRBV7-2 and TRBJ2-5, with 7 nucleotides matching TRBD2. DNA of the CDR3: TGTGCCAGCAGCTTAGCTGGGAGGGCGGAGACCCAGTACTTC. Its protein product is CASSLAGRAETQYF.